This is a list of T cell receptor beta chains from one sample in a study of cytomegalovirus exposure and HLA in healthy donors. Clones were sequenced by immunoSEQ multiplex PCR, and TCRdb holds only the in-frame ones, with some missing. The sample lists roughly 140,000 clones, approximately 90% occurring once. The sequenced sample was PBMCs. The receptors were gathered from a man aged 18-30 years in good health and CMV-seronegative. Each CDR3 is given with its conserved first and last residue. The order of the fields is clone size, D gene, J gene, V gene, CDR3 protein, CDR3 DNA. D genes are given only for firm matches. Some rows have no size entry. The others give once, few or many, or a class for an expanded clone.

>.|.|TRBJ2-3|TRBV30
CAWSVPGGLSDTQYF
TGTGCCTGGAGTGTGCCCGGGGGGCTGTCCGATACGCAGTATTTT
>once|.|TRBJ2-2|TRBV5-1
CASSLRLANTGELFF
TGCGCCAGCAGCTTGAGACTAGCGAACACCGGGGAGCTGTTTTTT
>.|.|TRBJ2-1|TRBV5-4
CASSLQQGYEQFF
TGTGCCAGCAGCTTACAACAGGGTTATGAGCAGTTCTTC
>.|TRBD2|TRBJ2-4|TRBV9
CASSVTSDPRQNIQYF
TGTGCCAGCAGCGTAACTAGCGACCCGAGACAAAACATTCAGTACTTC
>few|.|TRBJ1-2|TRBV7-7
CASSLTSRKNYGYTF
TGTGCCAGCAGCTTAACGAGTCGAAAAAACTATGGCTACACCTTC
>few|TRBD1|TRBJ1-6|TRBV5-1
CASSQQQGTGSPLHF
TGCGCCAGCAGCCAACAACAGGGGACGGGTTCACCCCTCCACTTT
>.|TRBD1|TRBJ2-3|TRBV2
CASRQDRGNTDTQYF
TGTGCCAGCAGGCAGGACAGGGGAAACACAGATACGCAGTATTTT
>.|TRBD1|TRBJ2-3|TRBV15
CATSLGQGAFTDTQYF
TGTGCCACCAGCTTGGGACAGGGGGCATTCACAGATACGCAGTATTTT
>.|.|TRBJ2-4|TRBV2
CASSEEELAKNIQYF
TGTGCCAGCAGTGAAGAGGAGCTAGCCAAAAACATTCAGTACTTC
>.|TRBD1|TRBJ2-7|TRBV7-9
CASSLSGQGVNEQYF
TGTGCCAGCAGCTTATCGGGACAGGGTGTTAACGAGCAGTACTTC
>.|.|TRBJ2-2|TRBV6-6
CASTSGHPTNTGELFF
TGTGCCAGCACCTCGGGACATCCGACGAACACCGGGGAGCTGTTTTTT
>.|TRBD1|TRBJ2-7|TRBV9
CASSGGLRGQGIYEQYF
TGTGCCAGCAGCGGAGGTCTTCGTGGACAGGGTATCTACGAGCAGTACTTC
>.|.|TRBJ1-1|TRBV30
CAWTRVPITEAFF
TGTGCCTGGACCAGGGTTCCGATCACTGAAGCTTTCTTT
>.|.|TRBJ2-6|TRBV18
CASSPREQRGSGANVLTF
TGTGCCAGCTCACCACGGGAACAAAGGGGTTCTGGGGCCAACGTCCTGACTTTC
>.|.|TRBJ1-5|TRBV6-5
CASSYSSADNQPQHF
TGTGCCAGCAGTTACTCGAGCGCAGACAATCAGCCCCAGCATTTT
>once|TRBD2|TRBJ2-2|TRBV19
CASSILAGTGELFF
TGTGCCAGTAGTATACTAGCGGGGACCGGGGAGCTGTTTTTT
>once|.|TRBJ1-2|TRBV5-1
CASSPARDGYTF
TGCGCCAGCAGCCCCGCAAGAGATGGCTACACCTTC
>few|.|TRBJ2-7|TRBV29-1
CSVEVAGDEQYF
TGCAGCGTTGAAGTGGCCGGAGACGAGCAGTACTTC
>.|TRBD1|TRBJ2-5|TRBV4-3
CASSQDLGQADWGVQETQYF
TGCGCCAGCAGCCAAGATTTGGGACAGGCTGATTGGGGGGTCCAAGAGACCCAGTACTTC
>.|TRBD2|TRBJ2-5|TRBV5-1
CASSVTSDTRQETQYF
TGCGCCAGCAGCGTGACTAGCGACACCCGCCAAGAGACCCAGTACTTC
>.|.|TRBJ1-4|TRBV6-1
CASRGTLKLFF
TGTGCCAGCAGAGGGACATTAAAACTGTTTTTT
>.|.|TRBJ2-7|TRBV4-1
CASSQEITGFSSYEQYF
TGCGCCAGCAGCCAAGAAATAACAGGCTTCAGCTCCTACGAGCAGTACTTC
>.|TRBD2|TRBJ2-1|TRBV7-9
CASRPSGRANNEQFF
TGTGCCAGCAGACCGAGCGGGAGGGCAAACAATGAGCAGTTCTTC
>.|.|TRBJ2-1|TRBV20-1
CSARAGDEQFF
TGCAGTGCTAGAGCGGGGGATGAGCAGTTCTTC
>.|TRBD1|TRBJ2-1|TRBV10-3
CAISLPGQGAQEQFF
TGTGCCATCAGTCTACCGGGACAGGGGGCGCAGGAGCAGTTCTTC
>.|.|TRBJ2-5|TRBV19
CASSPQTGYQETQYF
TGTGCCAGTAGTCCACAAACAGGGTACCAAGAGACCCAGTACTTC
>.|TRBD1|TRBJ1-5|TRBV6-1
CASSEAGSGGKPQHF
TGTGCCAGCAGTGAAGCAGGTTCAGGGGGCAAGCCCCAGCATTTT
>.|.|TRBJ2-1|TRBV10-3
CAISATRLGSNEQFF
TGTGCCATCAGTGCGACTAGGCTCGGTAGTAATGAGCAGTTCTTC
>.|TRBD2|TRBJ2-5|TRBV7-9
CASTPPSGRASETQYF
TGTGCCAGCACCCCCCCTAGCGGGAGGGCCTCAGAGACCCAGTACTTC
>.|.|TRBJ2-3|TRBV2
CASSEQLTDTQYF
TGTGCCAGCAGTGAACAGTTGACAGATACGCAGTATTTT
>.|TRBD1|TRBJ1-2|TRBV7-9
CASSLDTGVGGYTF
TGTGCCAGCAGCTTAGACACAGGGGTGGGTGGCTACACCTTC
>.|.|TRBJ1-1|TRBV12-5
CASGLGGATEAFF
TGTGCTAGTGGTTTGGGTGGGGCGACTGAAGCTTTCTTT
>.|TRBD1|TRBJ2-5|TRBV10-1
CASSEAGTAQETQYF
TGCGCCAGCAGTGAGGCCGGGACAGCACAAGAGACCCAGTACTTC
>.|.|TRBJ2-3|TRBV11-2
CASSLGSFADTQYF
TGTGCCAGCAGCTTAGGAAGCTTTGCAGATACGCAGTATTTT
>.|.|TRBJ1-2|TRBV30
CAWADTGNYGYTF
TGTGCCTGGGCCGACACTGGGAACTATGGCTACACCTTC
>.|.|TRBJ2-5|TRBV30
CAWSGSWAWETQYF
TGTGCCTGGAGTGGTAGTTGGGCTTGGGAGACCCAGTACTTC
>.|TRBD1|TRBJ1-3|TRBV6-5
CASGQDFSSGNTIYF
TGTGCCAGCGGACAGGACTTTAGCTCTGGAAACACCATATATTTT
>.|.|TRBJ1-1|TRBV30
CAWSHGGSGTEAFF
TGTGCCTGGAGCCACGGGGGGAGCGGCACTGAAGCTTTCTTT
>.|.|TRBJ1-3|TRBV7-9
CASSPSGGNSGNTIYF
TGTGCCAGCAGCCCTTCGGGAGGGAACTCTGGAAACACCATATATTTT
>.|TRBD2|TRBJ2-3|TRBV7-9
CASSLLAGDTQYF
TGTGCCAGCAGCTTGTTAGCGGGAGATACGCAGTATTTT
>.|TRBD2|TRBJ2-5|TRBV13
CASSLGAAGGQETQYF
TGTGCCAGCAGCTTAGGGGCGGCGGGGGGGCAAGAGACCCAGTACTTC
>.|.|TRBJ2-3|TRBV10-2
CASRRALADTQYF
TGCGCCAGCAGGAGGGCGCTCGCGGATACGCAGTATTTT
>.|TRBD2|TRBJ2-1|TRBV9
CASSPEGTSGHNEQFF
TGTGCCAGCAGCCCCGAAGGGACTAGCGGCCACAATGAGCAGTTCTTC
>once|TRBD1|TRBJ1-2|TRBV30
CAWTRGRYGYTF
TGTGCCTGGACCAGGGGGCGGTATGGCTACACCTTC
>.|TRBD1|TRBJ2-2|TRBV10-3
CAITSLGQGPTTGELFF
TGTGCCATCACCTCCCTGGGACAGGGGCCGACCACCGGGGAGCTGTTTTTT
>.|.|TRBJ2-1|TRBV5-6
CASSPYGTYNEQFF
TGTGCCAGCAGCCCCTACGGGACATACAATGAGCAGTTCTTC
>.|.|TRBJ2-5|TRBV13
CASSFLPIQGFETQYF
TGTGCCAGCAGCTTTCTCCCCATCCAGGGTTTCGAGACCCAGTACTTC
>.|.|TRBJ2-5|TRBV7-8
CASSLGGAPYQETQYF
TGTGCCAGCAGCTTAGGGGGAGCGCCGTACCAAGAGACCCAGTACTTC
>.|.|TRBJ2-3|TRBV7-2
CASSVGTGLHTDTQYF
TGTGCCAGCAGCGTCGGGACTGGGCTACACACAGATACGCAGTATTTT
>.|TRBD2|TRBJ2-1|TRBV13
CASSSIAGENNEQFF
TGTGCCAGCAGCTCTATAGCGGGAGAGAACAATGAGCAGTTCTTC
>.|TRBD1|TRBJ1-4|TRBV9
CASSGNDRAGKLFF
TGTGCCAGCAGCGGAAATGACAGGGCCGGAAAACTGTTTTTT
>.|TRBD1|TRBJ1-1|TRBV5-1
CASSLPGQGSTEAFF
TGCGCCAGCAGCCTACCGGGACAGGGCTCTACTGAAGCTTTCTTT